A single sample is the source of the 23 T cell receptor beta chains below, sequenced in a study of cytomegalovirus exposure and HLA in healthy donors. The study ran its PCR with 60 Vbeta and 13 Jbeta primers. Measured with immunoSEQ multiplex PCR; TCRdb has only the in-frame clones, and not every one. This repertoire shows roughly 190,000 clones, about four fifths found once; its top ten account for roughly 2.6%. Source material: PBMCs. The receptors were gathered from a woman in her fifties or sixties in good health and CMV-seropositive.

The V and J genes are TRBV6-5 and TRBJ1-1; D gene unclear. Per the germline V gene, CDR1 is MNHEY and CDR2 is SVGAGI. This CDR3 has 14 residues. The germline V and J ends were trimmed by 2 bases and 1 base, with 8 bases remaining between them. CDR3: CASSYEAENTEAFF. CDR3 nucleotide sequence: TGTGCCAGCAGTTACGAGGCAGAGAACACTGAAGCTTTCTTT.

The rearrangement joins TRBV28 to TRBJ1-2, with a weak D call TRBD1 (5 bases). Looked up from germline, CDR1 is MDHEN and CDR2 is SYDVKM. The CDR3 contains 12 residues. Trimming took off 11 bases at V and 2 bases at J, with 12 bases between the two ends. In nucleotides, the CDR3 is TGTGCCCTTGGGGGGGGGAACTATGGCTACACCTTC. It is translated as CALGGGNYGYTF.

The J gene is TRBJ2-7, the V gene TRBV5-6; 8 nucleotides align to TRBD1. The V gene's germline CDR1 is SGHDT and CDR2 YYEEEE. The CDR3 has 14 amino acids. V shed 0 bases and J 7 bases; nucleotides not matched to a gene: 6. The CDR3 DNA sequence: TGTGCCAGCAGCTTGGACAGGGGGGCGGGGGAGCAGTACTTC. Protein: CASSLDRGAGEQYF.

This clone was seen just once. CDR3 nucleotides: TGTGCCAGCTCACCACCCGGACTAGCGGGGGGGCGTGTACGGGAGCAGTTCTTC. This encodes CASSPPGLAGGRVREQFF. V usage is TRBV18 and J usage is TRBJ2-1; 15 bases line up with TRBD2. Trimming cost V 0 bases and J 10 bases; bases outside gene matches: 10. Looked up from germline, CDR1 is KGHSH and CDR2 is LQKENI. The CDR3 has 18 residues.

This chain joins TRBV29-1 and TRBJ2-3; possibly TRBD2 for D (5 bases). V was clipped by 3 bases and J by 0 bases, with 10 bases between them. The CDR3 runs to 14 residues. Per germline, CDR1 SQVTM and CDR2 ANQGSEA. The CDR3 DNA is TGCAGCGTTGACGGGATTCCCAGCACAGATACGCAGTATTTT. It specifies CSVDGIPSTDTQYF.

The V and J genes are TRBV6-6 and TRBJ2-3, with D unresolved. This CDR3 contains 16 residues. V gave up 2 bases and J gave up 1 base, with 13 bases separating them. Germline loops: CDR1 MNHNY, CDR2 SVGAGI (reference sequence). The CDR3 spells CASSYPLVDGTDTQYF. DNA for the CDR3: TGTGCCAGCAGTTACCCTCTAGTCGATGGCACAGATACGCAGTATTTT.

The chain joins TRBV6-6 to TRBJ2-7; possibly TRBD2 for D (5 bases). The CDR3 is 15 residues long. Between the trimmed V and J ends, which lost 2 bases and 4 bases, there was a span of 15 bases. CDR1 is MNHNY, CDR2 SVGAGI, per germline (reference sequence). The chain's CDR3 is CASSYASLYSYEQYF. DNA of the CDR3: TGTGCCAGCAGTTACGCTAGCCTATACTCTTACGAGCAGTACTTC.

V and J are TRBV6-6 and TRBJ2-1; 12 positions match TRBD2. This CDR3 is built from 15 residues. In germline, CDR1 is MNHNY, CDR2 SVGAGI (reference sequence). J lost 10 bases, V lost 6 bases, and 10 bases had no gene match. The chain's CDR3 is CASSLQLAGGAEQFF. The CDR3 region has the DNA TGTGCCAGCAGCTTACAACTAGCGGGGGGTGCGGAGCAGTTCTTC.

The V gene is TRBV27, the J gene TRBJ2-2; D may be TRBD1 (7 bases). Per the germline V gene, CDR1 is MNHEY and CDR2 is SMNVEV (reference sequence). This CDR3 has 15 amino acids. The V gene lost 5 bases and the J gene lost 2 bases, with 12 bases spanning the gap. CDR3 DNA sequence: TGTGCCAGCAGTGTCAGGGGGGTTAACACCGGGGAGCTGTTTTTT. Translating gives CASSVRGVNTGELFF.

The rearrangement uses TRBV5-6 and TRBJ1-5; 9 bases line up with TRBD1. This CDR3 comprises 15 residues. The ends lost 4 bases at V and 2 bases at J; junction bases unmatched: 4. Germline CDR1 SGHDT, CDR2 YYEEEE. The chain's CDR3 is CASSRRTGGNQPQHF. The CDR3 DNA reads TGTGCCAGCAGCCGTCGGACAGGGGGCAATCAGCCCCAGCATTTT.

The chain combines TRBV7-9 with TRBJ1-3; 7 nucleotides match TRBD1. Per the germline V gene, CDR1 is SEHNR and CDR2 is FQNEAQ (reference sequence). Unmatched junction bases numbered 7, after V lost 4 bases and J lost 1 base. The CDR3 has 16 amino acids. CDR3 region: CASSWMTGISGNTIYF. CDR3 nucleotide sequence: TGTGCCAGCAGCTGGATGACAGGGATTTCTGGAAACACCATATATTTT.

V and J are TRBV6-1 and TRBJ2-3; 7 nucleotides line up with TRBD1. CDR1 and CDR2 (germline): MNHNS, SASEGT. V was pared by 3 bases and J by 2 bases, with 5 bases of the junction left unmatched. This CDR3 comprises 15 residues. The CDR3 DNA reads TGTGCCAGCAGTGAGCAGGGGACAGACACAGATACGCAGTATTTT. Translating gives CASSEQGTDTDTQYF.

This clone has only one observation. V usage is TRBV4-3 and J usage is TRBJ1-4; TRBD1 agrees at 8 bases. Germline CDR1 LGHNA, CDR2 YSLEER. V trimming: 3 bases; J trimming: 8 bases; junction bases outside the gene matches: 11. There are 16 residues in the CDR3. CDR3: CASSQPNQGAKEKLFF. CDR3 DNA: TGCGCCAGCAGCCAGCCGAACCAGGGGGCAAAAGAAAAACTGTTTTTT.

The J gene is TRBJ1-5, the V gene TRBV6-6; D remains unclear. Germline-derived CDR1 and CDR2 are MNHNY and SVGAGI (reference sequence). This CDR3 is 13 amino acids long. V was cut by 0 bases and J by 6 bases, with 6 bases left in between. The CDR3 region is CASSYSIVQPQHF. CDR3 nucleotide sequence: TGTGCCAGCAGTTACTCGATAGTTCAGCCCCAGCATTTT.

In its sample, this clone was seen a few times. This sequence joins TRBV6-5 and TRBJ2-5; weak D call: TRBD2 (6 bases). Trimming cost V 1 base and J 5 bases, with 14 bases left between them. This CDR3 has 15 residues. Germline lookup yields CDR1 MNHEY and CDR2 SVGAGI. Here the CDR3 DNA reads TGTGCCAGCAGTTACTGGGACTCTGGGCGGGAGACCCAGTACTTC. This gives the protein CASSYWDSGRETQYF.

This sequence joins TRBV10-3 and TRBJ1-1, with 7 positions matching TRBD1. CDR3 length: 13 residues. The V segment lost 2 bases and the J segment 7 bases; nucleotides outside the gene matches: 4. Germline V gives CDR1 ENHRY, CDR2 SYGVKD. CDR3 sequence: CAISESHRGEAFF. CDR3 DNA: TGTGCCATCAGTGAGAGTCACAGGGGTGAAGCTTTCTTT.

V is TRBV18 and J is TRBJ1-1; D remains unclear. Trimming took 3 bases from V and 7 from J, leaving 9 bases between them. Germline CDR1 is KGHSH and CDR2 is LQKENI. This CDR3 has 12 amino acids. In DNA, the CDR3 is TGTGCCAGCTCACCCGGGGAGGGTGAAGCTTTCTTT. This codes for CASSPGEGEAFF.

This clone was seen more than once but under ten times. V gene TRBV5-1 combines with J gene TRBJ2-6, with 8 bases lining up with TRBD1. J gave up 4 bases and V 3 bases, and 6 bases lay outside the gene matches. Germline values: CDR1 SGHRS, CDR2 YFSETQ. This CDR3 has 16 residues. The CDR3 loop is CASSYGDRSGANVLTF. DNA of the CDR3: TGCGCCAGCAGCTACGGGGACAGGTCAGGGGCCAACGTCCTGACTTTC.

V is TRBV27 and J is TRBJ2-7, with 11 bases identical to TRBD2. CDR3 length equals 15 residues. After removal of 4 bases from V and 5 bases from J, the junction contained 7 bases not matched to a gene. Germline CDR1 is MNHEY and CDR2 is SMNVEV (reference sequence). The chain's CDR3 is CASSSPTSGVHEQYF. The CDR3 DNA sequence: TGTGCCAGCAGTTCTCCGACTAGCGGGGTTCACGAGCAGTACTTC.

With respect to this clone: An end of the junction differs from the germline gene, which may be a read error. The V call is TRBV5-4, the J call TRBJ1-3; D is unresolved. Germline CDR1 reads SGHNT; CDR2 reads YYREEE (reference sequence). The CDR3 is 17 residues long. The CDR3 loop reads CASSQDLGLRSGNTIYF. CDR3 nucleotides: TGCGCCAGCAGCCAAGATCTCGGACTCCGCTCTGGAAACACCATATATTTT. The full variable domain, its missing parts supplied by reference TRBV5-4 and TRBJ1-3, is ETGVTQSPTHLIKTRGQQVTLRCSSQSGHNTVSWYQQALGQGPQFIFQYYREEENGRGNFPPRFSGLQFPNYSSELNVNALELDDSALYLCASSQDLGLRSGNTIYFGEGSWLTVV.

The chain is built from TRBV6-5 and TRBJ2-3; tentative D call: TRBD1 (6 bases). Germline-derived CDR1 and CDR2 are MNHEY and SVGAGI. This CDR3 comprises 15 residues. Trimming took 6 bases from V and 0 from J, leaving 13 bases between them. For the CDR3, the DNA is TGTGCCAGCAGCGTCCAGGGGTTTAGCACAGATACGCAGTATTTT. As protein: CASSVQGFSTDTQYF.

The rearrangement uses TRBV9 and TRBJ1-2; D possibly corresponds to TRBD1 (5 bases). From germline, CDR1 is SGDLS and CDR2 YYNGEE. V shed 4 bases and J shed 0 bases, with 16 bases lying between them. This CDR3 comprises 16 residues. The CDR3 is CASSPPSEGANYGYTF. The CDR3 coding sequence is TGTGCCAGCAGCCCACCGAGCGAAGGGGCTAACTATGGCTACACCTTC. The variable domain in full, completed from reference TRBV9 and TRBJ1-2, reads DSGVTQTPKHLITATGQRVTLRCSPRSGDLSVYWYQQSLDQGLQFLIQYYNGEERAKGNILERFSAQQFPDLHSELNLSSLELGDSALYFCASSPPSEGANYGYTFGSGTRLTVV.

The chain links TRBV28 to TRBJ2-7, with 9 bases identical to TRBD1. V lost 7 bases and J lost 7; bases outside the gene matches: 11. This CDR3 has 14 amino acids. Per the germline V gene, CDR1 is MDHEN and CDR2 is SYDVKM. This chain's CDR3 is CASTFRDREREQYF. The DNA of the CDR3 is TGTGCCAGCACCTTCCGGGACAGGGAGAGGGAGCAGTACTTC.